Each of the 22 T cell receptor beta chains below was sequenced from the same sample in a study of blood T cell repertoires in COVID-19. The assay was immunoSEQ multiplex PCR, and TCRdb's table has in-frame clones only and misses some. This table has approximately 500,000 clones, 85% to 90% appearing once. Sequencing input: PBMCs or T cells enriched from blood (not recorded which). These receptors all stem from a middle-aged woman who had recovered from COVID-19.

The rearrangement joins TRBV11-2 to TRBJ1-2; TRBD1 might be the D (6 bases). Per the germline V gene, CDR1 is SGHAT and CDR2 is FQNNGV. This CDR3 is built from 15 residues. Trimming pared 1 base from V and 5 bases from J, leaving 14 bases between. The CDR3 spells CASSLGVGQMYGYTF. DNA for the CDR3: TGTGCCAGCAGCTTAGGTGTTGGACAGATGTATGGCTACACCTTC.

The CDR3 DNA sequence: TGTGCCAGCAGTGAACAGGGCAATGAGCAGTTCTTC. It encodes CASSEQGNEQFF. The chain links TRBV12-3 or TRBV12-4 to TRBJ2-1; D possibly corresponds to TRBD1 (6 bases). The V gene lost 5 bases and the J gene lost 6 bases, with 8 bases spanning the gap. The CDR3 consists of 12 residues.

The V call is TRBV27, the J call TRBJ1-5; 7 bases are shared with TRBD1. CDR1 and CDR2 from the germline V gene are MNHEY and SMNVEV (reference sequence). Trimming at V came to 6 bases and at J to 15 bases, leaving 23 bases not matched to a gene. The CDR3 has 16 amino acids. The DNA for the CDR3 is TGTGCCAGCAGCCCTAGCCCGACAGGGATCAGGCAATATGGGCATTTT. It translates to CASSPSPTGIRQYGHF.

This chain connects TRBV19 to TRBJ1-2; 8 bases align to TRBD1. Germline CDR1 is LNHDA and CDR2 is SQIVND (reference sequence). Unmatched junction bases numbered 9, after V lost 0 bases and J lost 9 bases. The CDR3 length is 15 residues. The CDR3 reads CASSIDLRTGYRYTF. The CDR3, as DNA: TGTGCCAGTAGTATAGATCTGCGGACAGGGTATCGCTACACCTTC.

The chain recombines TRBV6-5 with TRBJ1-2; 7 nucleotides align to TRBD1. V was pared by 0 bases and J by 5 bases, with 6 bases of the junction left unmatched. The CDR3 is 15 residues long. Per germline, CDR1 MNHEY and CDR2 SVGAGI. CDR3 loop: CASSYSEGARYGYTF. The DNA for the CDR3 is TGTGCCAGCAGTTACTCAGAGGGGGCAAGGTATGGCTACACCTTC.

This sequence joins TRBV5-1 and TRBJ1-2; 10 bases map to TRBD1. J gave up 8 bases and V 0 bases, and 7 bases lay outside the gene matches. CDR3 length equals 15 residues. Germline V lookup: CDR1 SGHRS, CDR2 YFSETQ. The CDR3 DNA reads as TGCGCCAGCAGCTTGGCCCCGGGACAGGGGAAGGGCTACACCTTC. This translates into CASSLAPGQGKGYTF.

This chain connects TRBV7-9 to TRBJ2-2; TRBD2 agrees at 7 bases. V shed 1 base, J shed 0 bases, and the junction held 11 bases outside the gene matches. CDR3 length: 19 residues. CDR1 is SEHNR, CDR2 FQNEAQ, per germline (reference sequence). The DNA of the CDR3 is TGTGCCAGCAGCTTAGTCCTCGGTAGCGGGCGGACGAACACCGGGGAGCTGTTTTTT. It encodes CASSLVLGSGRTNTGELFF. The variable domain in full, completed from reference TRBV7-9 and TRBJ2-2, reads DTGVSQNPRHKITKRGQNVTFRCDPISEHNRLYWYRQTLGQGPEFLTYFQNEAQLEKSRLLSDRFSAERPKGSFSTLEIQRTEQGDSAMYLCASSLVLGSGRTNTGELFFGEGSRLTVL.

This rearrangement joins TRBV27 to TRBJ2-3; 8 bases map to TRBD1. The CDR3 totals 15 residues. After removal of 6 bases from V and 3 bases from J, the junction contained 8 bases not matched to a gene. CDR1 and CDR2 from the germline V gene are MNHEY and SMNVEV (reference sequence). The DNA of the CDR3 is TGTGCCAGCAGGACAGGGGCTATACGGACAGATACGCAGTATTTT. It encodes CASRTGAIRTDTQYF.

The chain recombines TRBV7-8 with TRBJ2-7; 10 positions agree with TRBD2. Germline assignment: CDR1 SGHVS and CDR2 FQNEAQ. V lost 5 bases, J lost 4 bases, and 11 bases stayed unmatched. The CDR3 has 16 residues. The DNA for the CDR3 is TGTGCCAGCAGCCGCCCGAGCGGGAGGGCCGATTACGAGCAGTACTTC. Translating gives CASSRPSGRADYEQYF.

Comment on this clone: This CDR3 is also generated by other DNA sequences in the sample. V gene TRBV4-1 combines with J gene TRBJ1-1; a possible D gene is TRBD1 (5 bases). Germline lookup yields CDR1 MGHRA and CDR2 YSYEKL. The V and J ends lost 3 bases and 4 bases respectively, with 15 bases between them. CDR3 length: 15 amino acids. CDR3 DNA sequence: TGCGCCAGCAGCCACCCGGGGCAGGGACTCACTGAAGCTTTCTTT. Amino acid sequence: CASSHPGQGLTEAFF.

This chain links TRBV19 with TRBJ1-4, with 8 bases lining up with TRBD1. With 6 bases clipped from V and 8 bases from J, the junction kept 8 bases outside the gene matches. CDR3 length equals 14 residues. Germline lookup yields CDR1 LNHDA and CDR2 SQIVND (reference sequence). CDR3 coding DNA: TGTGCCAGTAGAGAACAGGGGGTTGGAGAAAAACTGTTTTTT. It codes for CASREQGVGEKLFF.

The chain is built from TRBV11-2 and TRBJ2-1; 7 bases are a match to TRBD1. From germline, CDR1 is SGHAT and CDR2 FQNNGV. Trimming at V came to 4 bases and at J to 3 bases, leaving 12 bases not matched to a gene. The CDR3 length is 17 residues. CDR3 DNA sequence: TGTGCCAGCAGCTCACAAGGGGGCCACAGGCACTACAATGAGCAGTTCTTC. Translation: CASSSQGGHRHYNEQFF.

The rearrangement links TRBV12-3 or TRBV12-4 to TRBJ2-2; D gene uncertain. Between the trimmed V and J ends, which lost 6 bases and 8 bases, there was a span of 10 bases. CDR3 length: 12 residues. The CDR3 spells CASSARSGELFF. The CDR3 DNA reads TGTGCCAGCAGCGCCAGGTCGGGGGAGCTGTTTTTT.

The V and J genes are TRBV24-1 and TRBJ2-5, with TRBD1 identical over 7 bases. In germline, CDR1 is KGHDR, CDR2 SFDVKD. This CDR3 is built from 16 residues. J was trimmed by 2 bases and V by 2 bases; bases with no gene match: 7. CDR3 nucleotides: TGTGCCACCAGTGATTCGTCAGGGGGACGGCAAGAGACCCAGTACTTC. It specifies CATSDSSGGRQETQYF.

Only one count was recorded for this clone. The chain recombines TRBV6-5 with TRBJ2-7; 10 bases match TRBD1. Germline CDR1 MNHEY, CDR2 SVGAGI. The CDR3 is 15 amino acids. After removal of 5 bases from V and 6 bases from J, the junction contained 10 bases not matched to a gene. This CDR3 is CASSRSGTGVFEQYF. The CDR3 region has the DNA TGTGCCAGCAGTAGGTCCGGGACAGGGGTTTTCGAGCAGTACTTC.

The chain carries TRBV5-5 and TRBJ2-2, with D possibly being TRBD1 (6 bases). V dropped 2 bases and J dropped 1 base, with 12 bases sitting between them. The CDR3 contains 16 residues. In germline, CDR1 is SGHKS, CDR2 YYEKEE (reference sequence). The CDR3 region has the DNA TGTGCCAGCAGCTTCTACCCGGACAGGAACACCGGGGAGCTGTTTTTT. Amino acid sequence: CASSFYPDRNTGELFF.

The CDR3 coding sequence is TGTGCCAGCAGCTTGATTGGAGGGGCCTCCTTTGACTACACCTTC. This encodes CASSLIGGASFDYTF. The rearrangement uses TRBV11-2 and TRBJ1-2, with D possibly TRBD1 on 5 matching bases. The V gene's germline CDR1 is SGHAT and CDR2 FQNNGV. This CDR3 contains 15 residues. With 3 bases removed from V and 10 bases from J, the gap between germline ends came to 21 bases.

This sequence joins TRBV6-2 or TRBV6-3 and TRBJ1-2; D unclear. Per the germline V gene, CDR1 is MNHEY and CDR2 is SVGEGT. There are 11 residues in the CDR3. The germline V and J ends were trimmed by 4 bases and 6 bases, with 6 bases remaining between them. The CDR3: CASSFPDGYTF. DNA of the CDR3: TGTGCCAGCAGTTTCCCCGATGGCTACACCTTC.

CDR3 in DNA: TGTGCCAGTAGTGGCGGGACAGGTTTTAATCAGCCCCAGCATTTT. Protein: CASSGGTGFNQPQHF. The rearrangement links TRBV19 to TRBJ1-5; 8 bases line up with TRBD1. Germline trimming cut 5 bases from V and 4 bases from J; bases unmatched to any gene: 7. The CDR3 has 15 residues. The germline V gene encodes CDR1 LNHDA and CDR2 SQIVND (reference sequence).

V is TRBV6-2 or TRBV6-3 and J is TRBJ1-2; unclear D gene. This CDR3 spans 15 amino acids. Germline CDR1 reads MNHEY; CDR2 reads SVGEGT. The germline V and J ends were trimmed by 0 bases and 2 bases, with 10 bases remaining between them. CDR3 in amino acids: CASSYSADTNYGYTF. CDR3 nucleotides: TGTGCCAGCAGTTACTCCGCTGACACCAACTATGGCTACACCTTC.

This sequence joins TRBV5-1 and TRBJ2-2; the match to TRBD1 covers 10 bases. This CDR3 is 16 amino acids long. The V segment lost 4 bases and the J segment 5 bases; nucleotides outside the gene matches: 8. CDR1 and CDR2 (germline): SGHRS, YFSETQ. DNA of the CDR3: TGCGCCAGCAGCCAACTCGGGACAGGGGAGACCGGGGAGCTGTTTTTT. Its protein is CASSQLGTGETGELFF.

This chain joins TRBV18 and TRBJ1-1, with 7 bases identical to TRBD1. V lost 4 bases and J lost 5; bases outside the gene matches: 7. This CDR3 has 14 amino acids. Germline V gene lookup returns CDR1 KGHSH and CDR2 LQKENI. For the CDR3, the DNA is TGTGCCAGCTCACGCGACAGGGCGGGTACTGAAGCTTTCTTT. Its translation: CASSRDRAGTEAFF.